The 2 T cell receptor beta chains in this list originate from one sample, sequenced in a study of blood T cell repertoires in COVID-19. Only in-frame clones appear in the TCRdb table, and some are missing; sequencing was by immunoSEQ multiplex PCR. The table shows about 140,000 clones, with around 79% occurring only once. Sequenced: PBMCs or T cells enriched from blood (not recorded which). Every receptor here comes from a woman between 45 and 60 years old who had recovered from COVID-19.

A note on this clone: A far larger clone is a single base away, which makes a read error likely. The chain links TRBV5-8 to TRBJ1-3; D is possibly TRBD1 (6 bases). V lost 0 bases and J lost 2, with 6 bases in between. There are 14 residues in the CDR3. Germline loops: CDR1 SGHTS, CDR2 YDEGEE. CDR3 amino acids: CASSLDRAGNTIYF. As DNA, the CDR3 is TGTGCCAGCAGCTTGGACAGGGCTGGAAACACCATATATTTT. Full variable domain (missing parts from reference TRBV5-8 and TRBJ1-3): EAGVTQSPTHLIKTRGQQATLRCSPISGHTSVYWYQQALGLGLQFLLWYDEGEERNRGNFPPRFSGRQFPNYSSELNVNALELEDSALYLCASSLDRAGNTIYFGEGSWLTVV.

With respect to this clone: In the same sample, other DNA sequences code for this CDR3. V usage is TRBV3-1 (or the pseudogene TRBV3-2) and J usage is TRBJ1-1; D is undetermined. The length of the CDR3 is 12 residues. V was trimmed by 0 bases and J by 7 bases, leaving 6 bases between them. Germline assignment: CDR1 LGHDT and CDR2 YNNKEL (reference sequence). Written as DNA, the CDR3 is TGTGCCAGCAGCCAAGATCCACTTGAAGCTTTCTTT. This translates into CASSQDPLEAFF.